Below are 5 T cell receptor beta chains sequenced from a single sample in a study of human T cells and chemical hapten exposure. Time point in this sample: patch test 1, 2 weeks after DPC sensitization. The treatment is: therapeutic diphenylcyclopropenone sensitization with weekly scalp DPC. MiXCR, run by TCRdb on the RACE reads, gives a single entry per CDR3 protein. The sample lists a few hundred thousand distinct CDR3 sequences, roughly 5% seen once, with about 2.2% in the top ten. This specimen consisted of whole blood, obtained in connection with sensitization to the hapten diphenylcyclopropenone (DPC). The source is a woman aged 45-59 years with alopecia areata. Some clones in this sample may be carry-over from other donors' samples.

Ten or more counts support this clonotype. The chain combines TRBV7-2 with TRBJ2-3, with TRBD1 matching over 8 bases. Trimming cost V 3 bases and J 3 bases; bases outside gene matches: 5. The CDR3 consists of 15 residues. Germline CDR1 SGHTA, CDR2 FQGNSA. In DNA, the CDR3 is TGTGCCAGCAGCTTTCAAGGGACAGGAACAGATACGCAGTATTTT. Residues: CASSFQGTGTDTQYF.

The chain has TRBV2 and TRBJ2-2, with TRBD2 identical over 7 bases. The length of the CDR3 is 14 residues. V lost 10 bases to trimming and J lost 0 bases; unmatched junction nucleotides: 5. Germline V gene lookup returns CDR1 SNHLY and CDR2 FYNNEI. CDR3 DNA: TGTGCCACCCCCCGGGGGGCGAACACCGGGGAGCTGTTTTTT. Protein: CATPRGANTGELFF.

In this sample, this clonotype turned up many times. The chain carries TRBV7-9 and TRBJ2-4, with TRBD1 identical over 7 bases. Germline assignment: CDR1 SEHNR and CDR2 FQNEAQ (reference sequence). The CDR3 length is 16 residues. V gave up 0 bases and J gave up 3 bases; unmatched junction bases: 5. DNA for the CDR3: TGTGCCAGCAGCTTAGCGCCCTCAGGGGGCAAAAACATTCAGTACTTC. Protein sequence: CASSLAPSGGKNIQYF.

In this sample, this clonotype turned up many times. The chain is built from TRBV14 and TRBJ1-1; D may be TRBD1 (5 bases). The CDR3 contains 16 residues. V shed 2 bases and J shed 2 bases, with 15 bases lying between them. Germline values: CDR1 SGHDN, CDR2 FVKESK. The CDR3 here is CASSQLKEGVNTEAFF. The CDR3 DNA reads TGTGCCAGCAGCCAACTAAAAGAAGGGGTTAACACTGAAGCTTTCTTT.

This clonotype was detected ten times or more. V usage is TRBV27 and J usage is TRBJ2-1, with 9 nucleotides matching TRBD2. The length of the CDR3 is 15 residues. Trimming removed 6 bases from V and 2 bases from J; junction bases left unmatched: 5. The germline CDR1 and CDR2 sequences are MNHEY and SMNVEV (reference sequence). The CDR3 here is CASRPGLAPYNEQFF. DNA of the CDR3: TGTGCCAGCAGGCCGGGACTAGCTCCCTACAATGAGCAGTTCTTC.